This T cell receptor beta chain emerged from a study of T cell changes during pregnancy in multiple sclerosis. Germline V gene sequence: CDR1 SGHDT, CDR2 YYEEEE. This CDR3 spans 12 amino acids. The V and J ends lost 7 bases and 5 bases respectively, with 13 bases between them. Method: immunoSEQ multiplex PCR; TCRdb's copy keeps in-frame clones and lacks some. The data show 70,000 to 90,000 clones, about 91% seen once. The sample in question was PBMCs, obtained in the first trimester of pregnancy. The TCR sequence derives from a female donor in good health, serving as a control in a pregnancy study. Some clones in this sample may be carry-over from other donors' samples. The chain is built from TRBV5-6 and TRBJ2-7; tentative D call: TRBD1 (6 bases). The CDR3 DNA sequence: TGTGCCAGCTCTGGGCCAGGGGACGAGCAGTACTTC. This codes for CASSGPGDEQYF.